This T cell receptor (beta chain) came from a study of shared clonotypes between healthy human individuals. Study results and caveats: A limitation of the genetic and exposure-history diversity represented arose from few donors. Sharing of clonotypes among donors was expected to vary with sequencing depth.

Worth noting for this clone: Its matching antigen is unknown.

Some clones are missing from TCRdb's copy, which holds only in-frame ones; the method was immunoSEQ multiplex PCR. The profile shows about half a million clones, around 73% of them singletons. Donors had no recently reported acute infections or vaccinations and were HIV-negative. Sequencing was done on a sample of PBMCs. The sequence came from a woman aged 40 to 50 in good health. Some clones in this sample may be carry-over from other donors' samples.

CDR3 loop: CASSLEAGLFRSSYNEQFF. The CDR3 DNA reads as TGTGCCAGCAGCTTAGAGGCGGGACTCTTCCGGAGCTCCTACAATGAGCAGTTCTTC. The chain recombines TRBV7-6 with TRBJ2-1; a weak D match, TRBD2 (6 bases). V lost 1 base to trimming and J lost 0 bases, with 19 bases between them. Looked up from germline, CDR1 is SGHVS and CDR2 is FNYEAQ. The CDR3 runs to 19 residues.